This T cell receptor beta chain was retrieved from a study of human T cells and chemical hapten exposure. Study-wide context: Across samples, TCR yields varied, mostly owing to small differences in pooled library volumes.

Study results and caveats: The presence of alopecia in the donors means their immune response may differ from healthy people's.

This CDR3 is 14 amino acids long. The V gene's germline CDR1 is MNHEY and CDR2 SMNVEV (reference sequence). V lost 6 bases, J lost 4 bases, and 12 bases lay in between. This clonotype has ten or more counts. The antigen remains undetermined. As to time point: patch test 1, 2 weeks after DPC sensitization. The treatment was: therapeutic diphenylcyclopropenone sensitization with weekly scalp DPC. The total RNA was obtained from whole blood that was not fractionated. The library tagged individual cDNA molecules with unique molecular identifiers. A single record per CDR3 protein comes from TCRdb applying MiXCR to the RACE reads. This repertoire shows 40,000 to 50,000 distinct CDR3 sequences, 4% found once; its top ten account for 20% to 30%.

Here the sequenced sample was whole blood, taken in connection with sensitization to the hapten diphenylcyclopropenone (DPC). This TCR derives from a middle-aged man with alopecia areata. Some clones in this sample may be carry-over from other donors' samples. The chain is built from TRBV27 and TRBJ1-4; no reliable D call. DNA of the CDR3: TGTGCCAGCAGAAACGTAGGATTTAATGAAAAACTGTTTTTT. Translated, it gives CASRNVGFNEKLFF.